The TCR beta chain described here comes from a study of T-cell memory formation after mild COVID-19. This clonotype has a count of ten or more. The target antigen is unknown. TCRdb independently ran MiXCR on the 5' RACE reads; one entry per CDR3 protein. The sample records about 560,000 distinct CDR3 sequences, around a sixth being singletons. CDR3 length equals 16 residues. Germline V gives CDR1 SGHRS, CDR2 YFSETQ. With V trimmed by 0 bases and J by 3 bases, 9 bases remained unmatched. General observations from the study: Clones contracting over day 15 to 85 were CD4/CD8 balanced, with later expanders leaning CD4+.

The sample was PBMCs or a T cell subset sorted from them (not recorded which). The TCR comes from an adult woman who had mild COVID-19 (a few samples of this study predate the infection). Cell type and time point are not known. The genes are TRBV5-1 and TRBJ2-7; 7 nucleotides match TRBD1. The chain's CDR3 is CASSLAPGQAIYEQYF. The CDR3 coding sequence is TGCGCCAGCAGCTTGGCCCCTGGACAGGCAATCTACGAGCAGTACTTC. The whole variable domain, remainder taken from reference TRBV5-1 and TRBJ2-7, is KAGVTQTPRYLIKTRGQQVTLSCSPISGHRSVSWYQQTPGQGLQFLFEYFSETQRNKGNFPGRFSGRQFSNSRSEMNVSTLELGDSALYLCASSLAPGQAIYEQYFGPGTRLTVT.